What follows are 5 T cell receptor beta chains derived from one specimen sequenced in a study of identical twins. TCRdb re-analysed the 5' RACE reads in MiXCR, keeping a single row per CDR3 protein. The sample includes 600,000 to 800,000 distinct CDR3 sequences, 20% to 25% of them seen just once. These data also featured in a second study, about T cells expressing NK-cell markers.

Sequences were obtained from PBMCs. These receptors originate from a woman under 30 in good health.

This clonotype was detected many times. The chain recombines TRBV20-1 with TRBJ1-4; possible D gene TRBD1, 6 bases. CDR3 size: 17 residues. Germline-derived CDR1 and CDR2 are DFQATT and SNEGSKA (reference sequence). Trimming took off 0 bases at V and 0 bases at J, with 14 bases between the two ends. The CDR3 loop is CSARDSRTDSTNEKLFF. The DNA for the CDR3 is TGCAGTGCTAGAGATAGTAGGACAGACTCAACTAATGAAAAACTGTTTTTT.

This clonotype has just a few counts. The CDR3, as DNA: TGTGCCAGCAGCTTACCAGCCATCGGGGAGCTGTTTTTT. It yields the protein CASSLPAIGELFF. The V gene is TRBV7-9, the J gene TRBJ2-2, with unresolved D. Per the germline V gene, CDR1 is SEHNR and CDR2 is FQNEAQ (reference sequence). The CDR3 length is 13 residues. Trimming took 2 bases from V and 7 from J, leaving 8 bases between them.

This clonotype turned up a few times. This sequence joins TRBV12-3 or TRBV12-4 and TRBJ2-5, with TRBD2 matching over 8 bases. The CDR3 length is 14 residues. V lost 7 bases to trimming and J lost 0 bases; unmatched junction nucleotides: 4. In DNA form, the CDR3 reads TGTGCCAGCATTTCGGGGGGGTACCAAGAGACCCAGTACTTC. It codes for CASISGGYQETQYF.

This clonotype has just a few counts. This rearrangement joins TRBV7-7 to TRBJ2-3, with D unclear. With 5 bases removed from V and 4 bases from J, the gap between germline ends came to 10 bases. CDR1 and CDR2 from the germline V gene are SSHAT and FNYEAQ (reference sequence). The CDR3 covers 13 residues. The CDR3 sequence: CASSLTIPDTQYF. CDR3 coding DNA: TGTGCCAGCAGCCTCACTATCCCAGATACGCAGTATTTT.

This clonotype was counted many times. V and J are TRBV2 and TRBJ2-1; 8 bases are a match to TRBD1. Germline V gene data show CDR1 as SNHLY and CDR2 as FYNNEI. The CDR3 runs to 14 residues. After removal of 4 bases from V and 4 bases from J, the junction contained 3 bases not matched to a gene. CDR3 nucleotide sequence: TGTGCCAGCAGTGGTCAGGGGGCTTACAATGAGCAGTTCTTC. The encoded protein is CASSGQGAYNEQFF.